This paragraph covers one T cell receptor beta chain sequence. What it recognizes is unknown. V lost 3 bases, J lost 2 bases, and 12 bases lay in between. The CDR3 covers 15 residues. The entry originates in a study of identical twins. All of the donors were Caucasians in good health. Study conclusions and caveats: A lower insertion count was a feature of abundant cord blood beta clonotypes, with no such feature in memory repertoires. Rather than following the same donors, the conclusions depended on cross-sectional statistical analysis.

It was template switching that added a universal primer site, and there were unique molecular identifiers on the cDNA. TCRdb re-analysed the 5' RACE reads in MiXCR, keeping a single row per CDR3 protein. The sample records roughly 1,500,000 distinct CDR3 sequences, about 32% being singletons. This clonotype was sampled from a newborn girl in good health. The chain combines TRBV12-3 or TRBV12-4 with TRBJ2-3; maybe TRBD2 (5 bases). Sequencing was done on a sample of cord blood. The CDR3 loop reads CASSFPMRDTDTQYF. The CDR3 coding sequence is TGTGCCAGCAGTTTCCCAATGAGGGACACAGATACGCAGTATTTT.